The rows below give T cell receptor beta chains drawn from one sample of a study of shared clonotypes between healthy human individuals. TCRdb's copy holds only in-frame clones and misses some; the assay was immunoSEQ multiplex PCR. The sample has about 600,000 clones; roughly 72% are singletons. The material sequenced was PBMCs. Every receptor here comes from a woman aged 40 to 50 in good health. Some clones in this sample may be carry-over from other donors' samples. Each CDR3 is given with its conserved first and last residue. The order of the fields is J gene, D gene, V gene, clone size, CDR3 DNA, CDR3 protein. D genes are given only for firm matches. The size of a clone is reported for some rows only, either as once, few or many, or as a class for expanded clones.

TRBJ2-7 . TRBV2 . TGTGCCAGCAGTGCGAGGACCAGCTCCTACGAGCAGTACTTC CASSARTSSYEQYF
TRBJ2-2 TRBD1 TRBV28 . TGTGCCAGCAGCTTCGGGACAGGAAACACCGGGGAGCTGTTTTTT CASSFGTGNTGELFF
TRBJ1-1 TRBD1 TRBV29-1 . TGCAGCGTGGAAATAACAGGGGTAGACACTGAAGCTTTCTTT CSVEITGVDTEAFF
TRBJ2-5 TRBD1 TRBV7-2 few TGTGCCAGCAGCTTAGTGCGACAGGGGGGAGTGACCCAGTACTTC CASSLVRQGGVTQYF
TRBJ2-3 . TRBV7-2 once TGTGCCAGCAGCCTTAGTTCGGCTAGCAACACAGATACGCAGTATTTT CASSLSSASNTDTQYF
TRBJ2-2 . TRBV7-3 . TGTGCCAGCCGAGACAGCTTCAACACCGGGGAGCTGTTTTTT CASRDSFNTGELFF
TRBJ2-7 TRBD1 TRBV29-1 . TGCAGCGCCACCGGGACAGCTTCCTACGAGCAGTACTTC CSATGTASYEQYF
TRBJ1-5 . TRBV25-1 . TGTGCCAGCAGTGAGGGTTATAGCAATCAGCCCCAGCATTTT CASSEGYSNQPQHF
TRBJ2-4 . TRBV7-9 many TGTGCCAGCAGCTCCGGGACAGCCAAAAACATTCAGTACTTC CASSSGTAKNIQYF
TRBJ2-5 TRBD1 TRBV19 . TGTGCCAGTAGTACTCCCCGGACAGGGGTCGGGGAGACCCAGTACTTC CASSTPRTGVGETQYF
TRBJ2-1 . TRBV28 . TGTGCCAGCAGTTTAAACCGGCGAAATGAGCAGTTCTTC CASSLNRRNEQFF
TRBJ2-5 . TRBV5-6 . TGTGCCAGCAGCTTTACCCGGACTCTCGAGACCCAGTACTTC CASSFTRTLETQYF
TRBJ2-5 . TRBV11-3 . TGTGCCAGCCGAGAGACCCAGTACTTC CASRETQYF
TRBJ2-1 TRBD1 TRBV28 . TGTGCCAGCGGGCCTCCCATCGGACAGGGGAACAATGAGCAGTTCTTC CASGPPIGQGNNEQFF
TRBJ2-7 TRBD2 TRBV10-3 once TGTGCCATCGCAGGGACTAGCGGTTACGAGCAGTACTTC CAIAGTSGYEQYF
TRBJ2-4 . TRBV29-1 . TGCAGCGTTGCCGTGAGTGAAAACATTCAGTACTTC CSVAVSENIQYF
TRBJ2-6 . TRBV5-1 . TGCGCCAGCAGCTTGGGCCCAGGGGCCTCTGGGGCCAACGTCCTGACTTTC CASSLGPGASGANVLTF
TRBJ2-7 . TRBV18 . TGTGCCAGCTCACGGACCGGGACTTCCGCTTACGAGCAGTACTTC CASSRTGTSAYEQYF
TRBJ1-5 . TRBV6-1 many TGTGCCAGCAGTGAAGGGAATCAGCCCCAGCATTTT CASSEGNQPQHF